The 5 T cell receptor beta chains below were found in one sample sequenced in a study of Graves' ophthalmopathy and Graves' hyperthyroidism (dated by TCRdb to 2017 to 2018). TCRdb names Illumina HiSeq 2000 as the instrument used. For repertoire sequencing, TCR beta CDR3 regions were amplified from RNA transcripts. HTBI primers and the Qiagen OneStep RT-PCR kit were used in a first-round RT-PCR, which was followed by a second-round multiplex PCR, size selection and purification. Starting from the raw public reads, TCRdb applied fastp trimming at Q25, assembled clones with MiXCR and retained in-frame beta chains. Rows are combined by CDR3 protein, so each entry shows the most common genes and DNA. A total of almost 400,000 distinct CDR3 sequences appear in this sample, approximately 16% of them only once. The ten top clones hold about 1.6% of the sample. Sequenced input: peripheral blood. Receptors were obtained from a woman between 18 and 30 years old with Graves' ophthalmopathy. Donor details come from another sample of the same person, matched by shared clones.

The chain recombines TRBV7-2 with TRBJ2-7; 10 bases agree with TRBD2. With V trimmed by 2 bases and J by 5 bases, 6 bases remained unmatched. Germline V CDR1 and CDR2: SGHTA, FQGNSA. This CDR3 is 15 amino acids long. The CDR3 nucleotides read TGTGCCAGCAGCTTAAGCGGGAGGGTGACCGACGAGCAGTACTTC. It codes for CASSLSGRVTDEQYF. Looking up the rest from reference TRBV7-2 and TRBJ2-7 gives the full variable domain: GAGVSQSPSNKVTEKGKDVELRCDPISGHTALYWYRQSLGQGLEFLIYFQGNSAPDKSGLPSDRFSAERTGGSVSTLTIQRTQQEDSAVYLCASSLSGRVTDEQYFGPGTRLTVT.

In its sample, this clonotype was seen many times. The chain recombines TRBV7-2 with TRBJ2-4; possibly TRBD1 or TRBD2 for D (5 bases each). The germline gives CDR1 SGHTA, CDR2 FQGNSA. Deletions cut 1 base from V and 5 bases from J, with 18 bases between. This CDR3 contains 17 residues. For the CDR3, the DNA is TGTGCCAGCAGCTTAGTTGGCGCCAGCGTGGGGGAAAACATTCAGTACTTC. Its translation is CASSLVGASVGENIQYF. Based on the CDR3 plus reference TRBV7-2 and TRBJ2-4, the full variable domain is GAGVSQSPSNKVTEKGKDVELRCDPISGHTALYWYRQSLGQGLEFLIYFQGNSAPDKSGLPSDRFSAERTGGSVSTLTIQRTQQEDSAVYLCASSLVGASVGENIQYFGAGTRLSVL.

The V gene is TRBV28, the J gene TRBJ1-2; TRBD1 agrees at 7 bases. CDR1 MDHEN and CDR2 SYDVKM come from the germline V gene. The CDR3 runs 15 residues. V lost 3 bases to trimming and J lost 5 bases; unmatched junction nucleotides: 9. The chain's CDR3 is CASSLRDRVPYGYTF. The DNA of the CDR3 is TGTGCCAGCAGTTTGCGGGACAGAGTTCCTTATGGCTACACCTTC.

This clonotype has ten or more counts. V and J are TRBV6-2 or TRBV6-3 and TRBJ2-7; TRBD1 matches at 8 bases. This CDR3 has 14 amino acids. Germline CDR1 and CDR2: MNHEY and SVGEGT. V was clipped by 6 bases and J by 3 bases; unmatched bases: 7. CDR3 region: CASRDPGQGYEQYF. The DNA of the CDR3 is TGTGCCAGCAGGGATCCCGGACAGGGCTACGAGCAGTACTTC.

In this sample, this clonotype turned up many times. The chain carries TRBV25-1 and TRBJ1-1; the D is unclear. V gave up 6 bases and J gave up 1 base, with 9 bases separating them. Per germline, CDR1 MGHDK and CDR2 SYGVNS. The CDR3 sequence is 13 residues long. CDR3: CASRFGENTEAFF. The CDR3 DNA is TGTGCCAGCAGGTTTGGGGAGAACACTGAAGCTTTCTTT.